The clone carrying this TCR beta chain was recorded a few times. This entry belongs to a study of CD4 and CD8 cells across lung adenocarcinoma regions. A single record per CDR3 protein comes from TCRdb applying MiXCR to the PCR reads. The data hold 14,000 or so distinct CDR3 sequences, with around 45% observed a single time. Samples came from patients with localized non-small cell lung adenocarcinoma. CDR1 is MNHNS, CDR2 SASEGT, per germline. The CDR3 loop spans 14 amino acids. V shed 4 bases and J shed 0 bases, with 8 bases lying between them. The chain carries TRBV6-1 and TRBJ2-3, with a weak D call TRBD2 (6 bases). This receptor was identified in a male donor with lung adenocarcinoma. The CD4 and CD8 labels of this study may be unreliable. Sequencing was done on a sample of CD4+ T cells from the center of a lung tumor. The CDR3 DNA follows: TGTGCCAGCAGTGTCGGGACTAGCACAGATACGCAGTATTTT. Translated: CASSVGTSTDTQYF.